The T cell receptor beta chain under discussion was sequenced for a study of Ad26.COV2.S vaccination and SARS-CoV-2 variants. The study, taken as a whole, reports: Reportedly, after vaccination the spike-specific CD8+ and CD4+ T cell responses displayed substantial breadth. Analyses that measured TCR breadth and depth may have underestimated total T cell responses.

The data were produced by immunoSEQ multiplex PCR, yet TCRdb's version contains in-frame clones alone and is incomplete. The table includes 300,000 to 450,000 clones, about 90% detected once. Comment on this clone: Its specificity is unknown.

This CDR3 has 19 amino acids. CDR1 and CDR2 from the germline V gene are KGHSH and LQKENI. V shed 0 bases and J shed 3 bases, with 21 bases lying between them. Material: peripheral blood, obtained after recovery from COVID-19. The TCR was taken from a human donor who had recovered from COVID-19. This rearrangement joins TRBV18 to TRBJ1-5; no reliable D call. The CDR3: CASSPPVNSGQWSNQPQHF. CDR3 in DNA: TGTGCCAGCTCACCACCGGTGAATTCAGGCCAGTGGTCCAATCAGCCCCAGCATTTT.